These 4 T cell receptor beta chains originate from one sample sequenced in a study of CD8 T cells in Susac syndrome (dated by TCRdb to between 2018 and 2021). Library generation was performed with the immunoSEQ multiplex PCR assay. RNA was extracted using the RNeasy kit, and roughly 0.45 to 1 microgram was reverse transcribed with random hexamers. TCRdb passed the public sequencing reads through fastp at Q25 and MiXCR, retaining productive beta sequences. Under each unique CDR3 protein, matching rows form one entry showing the most common genes and DNA. This sample holds tens of thousands of distinct CDR3 sequences; approximately 93% were observed only once. Jointly, the top ten make up 0.4% to 0.55% of the sample. Material for sequencing was CD8+ T cells from PBMCs. The receptors come from a human donor with multiple sclerosis.

CDR3 nucleotide sequence: TGTGCCAGCAGTCCCTGGGGGCCGAATCAGCCCCAGCATTTT. Residues: CASSPWGPNQPQHF. The chain carries TRBV6-2 or TRBV6-3 and TRBJ1-5, with D possibly matching TRBD1 (6 bases). This CDR3 has 14 amino acids. With 5 bases removed from V and 4 bases from J, the gap between germline ends came to 12 bases. Germline CDR1 MNHEY, CDR2 SVGEGT.

The chain employs TRBV9 and TRBJ1-1; tentatively, D is TRBD1 (5 bases). From germline, CDR1 is SGDLS and CDR2 YYNGEE. This CDR3 has 16 amino acids. The V and J ends lost 4 bases and 6 bases respectively, with 22 bases between them. This chain's CDR3 is CASSSDRGPSSPEAFF. The CDR3 DNA sequence: TGTGCCAGCAGCTCAGACCGGGGCCCTTCAAGTCCTGAAGCTTTCTTT.

The genes are TRBV5-6 and TRBJ2-7; D is unresolved. With 4 bases removed from V and 4 bases from J, the gap between germline ends came to 12 bases. Germline V gene data show CDR1 as SGHDT and CDR2 as YYEEEE. The CDR3 is 13 residues long. As DNA, the CDR3 is TGTGCCAGCAGCCCCGTCACGGAATACGAGCAGTACTTC. It encodes CASSPVTEYEQYF.

The chain uses TRBV9 and TRBJ1-3, with D perhaps TRBD1 (6 bases). V gave up 2 bases and J gave up 4 bases, with 13 bases separating them. The CDR3 loop spans 15 amino acids. Germline V lookup: CDR1 SGDLS, CDR2 YYNGEE. The CDR3 region has the DNA TGTGCCAGCAGCGTTGCAGGGGAGTCGGGAAACACCATATATTTT. The encoded protein is CASSVAGESGNTIYF.